A selection of T cell receptor beta chains follows, all from one sample in a study of blood T cells in healthy people across ages. TCRdb used MiXCR to reprocess the 5' RACE reads, holding one entry per CDR3 protein. Of roughly 1,700,000 distinct CDR3 sequences detected, approximately 28% appear once; the ten largest clones hold roughly 8.2%. Sequenced sample: blood. These receptors originate from a woman aged 25 to 39 in good health. Each CDR3 is given with its conserved first and last residue. The D gene is left open where the match is weak. Clone size is stated in some rows and not others, as once, few, many or a class when expanded.

v_call: TRBV4-3
cdr3_length: 15
d_call: -
j_call: TRBJ1-2
clone_size: few
cdr3_nt: TGCGCCAGCAGCACACACGGGGGGCCCCACTATGGCTACACCTTC
cdr3_aa: CASSTHGGPHYGYTF

v_call: TRBV2
cdr3_length: 14
d_call: -
j_call: TRBJ1-1
clone_size: -
cdr3_nt: TGTGCCAGCAGTGAGGAGCCTAGGGGCACTGAAGCTTTCTTT
cdr3_aa: CASSEEPRGTEAFF

v_call: TRBV9
cdr3_length: 12
d_call: -
j_call: TRBJ2-1
clone_size: few
cdr3_nt: TGTGCCAGCAGGGGCACCAACAATGAGCAGTTCTTC
cdr3_aa: CASRGTNNEQFF

v_call: TRBV6-6
cdr3_length: 13
d_call: -
j_call: TRBJ2-2
clone_size: -
cdr3_nt: TGTGCCAGCAGTGCCCAGGGTTCGGGGGAGCTGTTTTTT
cdr3_aa: CASSAQGSGELFF

v_call: TRBV20-1
cdr3_length: 13
d_call: -
j_call: TRBJ1-1
clone_size: few
cdr3_nt: TGCAGTGCTTCGCCCCGGGGGCACACTGAAGCTTTCTTT
cdr3_aa: CSASPRGHTEAFF

v_call: TRBV12-3/TRBV12-4
cdr3_length: 15
d_call: TRBD1
j_call: TRBJ2-3
clone_size: -
cdr3_nt: TGTGCCAGCAGTCAACAGGGGGCTACTCGGGATACGCAGTATTTT
cdr3_aa: CASSQQGATRDTQYF

v_call: TRBV11-2
cdr3_length: 15
d_call: -
j_call: TRBJ2-7
clone_size: few
cdr3_nt: TGTGCCAGCAGCCTACAGGGAGGTCACTCCTACGAGCAGTACTTC
cdr3_aa: CASSLQGGHSYEQYF

v_call: TRBV19
cdr3_length: 15
d_call: -
j_call: TRBJ1-2
clone_size: -
cdr3_nt: TGTGCCAGTAGTAAGGCACAGGGAGGGACCTATGGCTACACCTTC
cdr3_aa: CASSKAQGGTYGYTF

v_call: TRBV6-1
cdr3_length: 13
d_call: -
j_call: TRBJ1-6
clone_size: -
cdr3_nt: TGTGCCACCTCGACTTACACGTATTCACCCCTCCACTTT
cdr3_aa: CATSTYTYSPLHF

v_call: TRBV6-5
cdr3_length: 12
d_call: -
j_call: TRBJ2-1
clone_size: -
cdr3_nt: TGTGCCAGCAGACGGGACTCCCGAGAGCAGTTCTTC
cdr3_aa: CASRRDSREQFF

v_call: TRBV6-2/TRBV6-3
cdr3_length: 13
d_call: -
j_call: TRBJ1-2
clone_size: many
cdr3_nt: TGTGCCAGCAGTTACGGCACCCACTATGGCTACACCTTC
cdr3_aa: CASSYGTHYGYTF

v_call: TRBV6-5
cdr3_length: 14
d_call: -
j_call: TRBJ2-5
clone_size: -
cdr3_nt: TGTGCCAGCAGAAGACACCGGTCGTCAGAGACCCAGTACTTC
cdr3_aa: CASRRHRSSETQYF

v_call: TRBV7-9
cdr3_length: 15
d_call: -
j_call: TRBJ2-3
clone_size: many
cdr3_nt: TGTGCCAGCAGCTTAGGGTTTAGTAAGACAGATACGCAGTATTTT
cdr3_aa: CASSLGFSKTDTQYF

v_call: TRBV12-3/TRBV12-4
cdr3_length: 17
d_call: TRBD2
j_call: TRBJ2-1
clone_size: -
cdr3_nt: TGTGCCAGCAACTGGGATCCTAGCGGGATGACGGACAATGAGCAGTTCTTC
cdr3_aa: CASNWDPSGMTDNEQFF

v_call: TRBV10-3
cdr3_length: 14
d_call: -
j_call: TRBJ2-2
clone_size: few
cdr3_nt: TGTGCCATCAGAGAGACAGGCCTCACCGGGGAGCTGTTTTTT
cdr3_aa: CAIRETGLTGELFF

v_call: TRBV5-1
cdr3_length: 14
d_call: TRBD1
j_call: TRBJ2-5
clone_size: few
cdr3_nt: TGCGCCAGCGCGGACAGGGATTTCCAAGAGACCCAGTACTTC
cdr3_aa: CASADRDFQETQYF

v_call: TRBV7-2
cdr3_length: 17
d_call: -
j_call: TRBJ2-3
clone_size: -
cdr3_nt: TGTGCCAGCAGCTTAGTCGTCGACAGGCTCAGCACAGATACGCAGTATTTT
cdr3_aa: CASSLVVDRLSTDTQYF

v_call: TRBV5-1
cdr3_length: 16
d_call: -
j_call: TRBJ2-5
clone_size: -
cdr3_nt: TGCGCCAGCAGCTTGGTCGGCCTCAGTGAGACAAAGACCCAGTACTTC
cdr3_aa: CASSLVGLSETKTQYF